One and the same sample provided the 5 T cell receptor beta chains below, sequenced in a study of cytotoxic CD8 clonotypes in ibrutinib-treated CLL. Sequencing used immunoSEQ multiplex PCR; TCRdb keeps in-frame clones, though not all of them. The sample yields 65,000 to 85,000 clones, roughly 83% seen once. Sequenced here: PBMCs, sampled after 24 months of ibrutinib treatment. The source is a human donor with chronic lymphocytic leukemia.

This chain joins TRBV7-2 and TRBJ1-5, with TRBD1 matching over 7 bases. CDR1 is SGHTA, CDR2 FQGNSA, per germline. The CDR3 is 16 residues long. V lost 4 bases, J lost 0 bases, and 6 bases stayed unmatched. The CDR3 bases are TGTGCCAGCAGCTACCCGGGACAGTTTAGCAATCAGCCCCAGCATTTT. As protein: CASSYPGQFSNQPQHF.

V and J are TRBV11-2 and TRBJ2-3; 8 bases are a match to TRBD1. Unmatched junction bases numbered 10, after V lost 5 bases and J lost 3 bases. This CDR3 is 16 amino acids long. CDR1 is SGHAT and CDR2 is FQNNGV in the germline V gene. The CDR3 bases are TGTGCCAGCAGCGGGGGACAGGCCGCCGAGACAGATACGCAGTATTTT. This encodes CASSGGQAAETDTQYF.

The chain has TRBV18 and TRBJ1-4; D is ambiguous. CDR1 is KGHSH and CDR2 is LQKENI in the germline V gene. The V gene lost 3 bases and the J gene lost 8 bases, with 10 bases spanning the gap. The CDR3 length is 13 residues. CDR3 protein: CASSPPMEEKLFF. As DNA, the CDR3 is TGTGCCAGCTCACCTCCCATGGAAGAAAAACTGTTTTTT. Supplemented by reference TRBV18 and TRBJ1-4, the full variable domain reads NAGVMQNPRHLVRRRGQEARLRCSPMKGHSHVYWYRQLPEEGLKFMVYLQKENIIDESGMPKERFSAEFPKEGPSILRIQQVVRGDSAAYFCASSPPMEEKLFFGSGTQLSVL.

A few counts support this clone. The V gene is TRBV7-2, the J gene TRBJ2-1; D might be TRBD2 (6 bases). CDR3 length: 15 amino acids. V lost 0 bases, J lost 0 bases, and 6 bases lay in between. Germline V gene lookup returns CDR1 SGHTA and CDR2 FQGNSA. Here the CDR3 reads CASSLARGSYNEQFF. DNA for the CDR3: TGTGCCAGCAGCTTAGCGCGGGGCTCCTACAATGAGCAGTTCTTC.

This rearrangement joins TRBV11-2 to TRBJ2-3; D remains ambiguous. This CDR3 is built from 15 residues. The germline V gene encodes CDR1 SGHAT and CDR2 FQNNGV. V lost 2 bases, J lost 4 bases, and 13 bases lay in between. This CDR3 reads CASSLRVVEPDTQYF. CDR3 DNA sequence: TGTGCCAGCAGCTTAAGGGTGGTGGAGCCAGATACGCAGTATTTT. Combining the CDR3 with reference TRBV11-2 and TRBJ2-3 gives the whole variable domain EAGVAQSPRYKIIEKRQSVAFWCNPISGHATLYWYQQILGQGPKLLIQFQNNGVVDDSQLPKDRFSAERLKGVDSTLKIQPAKLEDSAVYLCASSLRVVEPDTQYFGPGTRLTVL.